The 27 T cell receptor beta chains given below trace back to one sample, sequenced in a study of T cell responses to AZD1222 COVID-19 vaccine. TCRdb's table, derived via immunoSEQ multiplex PCR, lists solely in-frame clones and lacks some. The table shows about 140,000 clones, with roughly 93% occurring only once. This specimen was peripheral blood, taken on day 0 of MenACWY control vaccination. The receptors shown here come from an adult in good health.

This sequence joins TRBV6-5 and TRBJ2-5; tentatively, D is TRBD1 or TRBD2 (6 bases each). V shed 2 bases and J shed 1 base, with 14 bases lying between them. The CDR3 consists of 16 residues. Germline CDR1 and CDR2: MNHEY and SVGAGI. The CDR3 spells CASSYRGHYFQETQYF. The CDR3 coding sequence is TGTGCCAGCAGTTACCGGGGGCACTATTTCCAAGAGACCCAGTACTTC.

The rearrangement uses TRBV7-9 and TRBJ2-7, with TRBD2 matching over 10 bases. V was clipped by 2 bases and J by 7 bases; unmatched bases: 5. This CDR3 is built from 14 residues. In germline, CDR1 is SEHNR, CDR2 FQNEAQ (reference sequence). The chain's CDR3 is CASSLLAGDQEQYF. The CDR3 bases are TGTGCCAGCAGCTTACTAGCGGGAGATCAAGAGCAGTACTTC.

This chain links TRBV18 with TRBJ2-3; a weak D match, TRBD2 (5 bases). The germline V gene has CDR1 KGHSH and CDR2 LQKENI. The CDR3 covers 14 residues. Trimming took 3 bases from V and 1 from J, leaving 8 bases between them. CDR3 sequence reads: CASSPVGGTDTQYF. The CDR3 coding sequence is TGTGCCAGCTCACCGGTCGGGGGCACAGATACGCAGTATTTT. Variable domain in full (rest from reference TRBV18 and TRBJ2-3): NAGVMQNPRHLVRRRGQEARLRCSPMKGHSHVYWYRQLPEEGLKFMVYLQKENIIDESGMPKERFSAEFPKEGPSILRIQQVVRGDSAAYFCASSPVGGTDTQYFGPGTRLTVL.

The V and J genes are TRBV18 and TRBJ1-1, with D hard to call. Per germline, CDR1 KGHSH and CDR2 LQKENI. The ends were cut back, 3 bases at V and 3 bases at J, with 11 bases in the middle. This CDR3 contains 14 residues. CDR3 amino acids: CASSPPGEYTEAFF. The CDR3 coding sequence is TGTGCCAGCTCACCGCCGGGAGAATACACTGAAGCTTTCTTT.

The chain combines TRBV5-5 with TRBJ2-1; the D gene is possibly TRBD1 (5 bases). V was trimmed by 0 bases and J by 3 bases, leaving 13 bases between them. Germline lookup yields CDR1 SGHKS and CDR2 YYEKEE (reference sequence). The CDR3 contains 16 residues. CDR3 coding DNA: TGTGCCAGCAGCTTGGCAATAGCAGGGTACTACAATGAGCAGTTCTTC. This translates into CASSLAIAGYYNEQFF.

This sequence joins TRBV5-8 and TRBJ1-6; TRBD1 aligns across 7 bases. The V and J ends lost 4 bases and 15 bases, in that order; junction bases with no gene match: 13. CDR1 is SGHTS and CDR2 is YDEGEE in the germline V gene. The CDR3 is made up of 14 amino acids. The CDR3 spells CASSARLDRRYLHF. As DNA, the CDR3 is TGTGCCAGCAGCGCCCGCCTGGACAGGCGCTACCTCCACTTT.

The chain couples TRBV27 to TRBJ2-3; the match to TRBD1 covers 10 bases. CDR1 and CDR2 from the germline V gene are MNHEY and SMNVEV (reference sequence). The CDR3 is made up of 16 amino acids. V trimming: 3 bases; J trimming: 1 base; junction bases outside the gene matches: 4. Here the CDR3 DNA reads TGTGCCAGCAGTTTCGGGACAGGGGATGGCACAGATACGCAGTATTTT. It encodes CASSFGTGDGTDTQYF.

The chain recombines TRBV5-1 with TRBJ1-1; the D gene is possibly TRBD1 (6 bases). The CDR3 sequence is 15 residues long. V was cut by 0 bases and J by 1 base, with 10 bases left in between. Germline V lookup: CDR1 SGHRS, CDR2 YFSETQ. The CDR3 bases are TGCGCCAGCAGCTTGGAGGGGACATGGAACACTGAAGCTTTCTTT. Its translation is CASSLEGTWNTEAFF.

The chain couples TRBV6-5 to TRBJ2-3, with 8 bases identical to TRBD2. Per germline, CDR1 MNHEY and CDR2 SVGAGI. V shed 5 bases and J 1 base; nucleotides not matched to a gene: 5. The CDR3 extends over 15 amino acids. In DNA, the CDR3 is TGTGCCAGCAGTACAGCGACTAGCGGCACAGATACGCAGTATTTT. Its protein product is CASSTATSGTDTQYF.

This chain joins TRBV10-1 and TRBJ2-7; D not certain. Trimming removed 3 bases at V and 4 bases at J, with 7 bases between. Germline V gives CDR1 WNHNN, CDR2 SYGVQD (reference sequence). The CDR3 covers 12 residues. CDR3 residues: CASSDSYYEQYF. CDR3 coding DNA: TGCGCCAGCAGTGACAGTTATTACGAGCAGTACTTC.

This chain links TRBV4-1 with TRBJ2-4; possible D gene TRBD1, 5 bases. The V gene lost 4 bases and the J gene lost 0 bases, with 19 bases spanning the gap. The CDR3 runs 18 residues. CDR1 is MGHRA and CDR2 is YSYEKL in the germline V gene. DNA of the CDR3: TGCGCCAGCAGCCCCGGAAGAGGACAAATTTTAGCCAAAAACATTCAGTACTTC. Residues: CASSPGRGQILAKNIQYF.

The rearrangement uses TRBV7-3 and TRBJ2-1, with 10 positions matching TRBD1. The junction had 6 bases not matched to a gene; V was cut back by 5 bases and J by 2 bases. The CDR3 loop spans 16 amino acids. Germline loops: CDR1 SGHTA, CDR2 FQGTGA. CDR3 residues: CASSPRTGGTYNEQFF. The CDR3 coding sequence is TGTGCCAGCAGCCCTCGGACAGGGGGGACCTACAATGAGCAGTTCTTC.

The genes are TRBV6-5 and TRBJ1-6; D is ambiguous. Germline CDR1 is MNHEY and CDR2 is SVGAGI. The ends were cut back, 0 bases at V and 10 bases at J, with 7 bases in the middle. This CDR3 region has 13 residues. In DNA, the CDR3 is TGTGCCAGCAGTTACTCGATTGGATCACCCCTCCACTTT. Amino acids: CASSYSIGSPLHF.

The V gene is TRBV2, the J gene TRBJ2-3; D is unresolved. V was cut by 7 bases and J by 3 bases, with 5 bases left in between. CDR1 is SNHLY, CDR2 FYNNEI, per germline. This CDR3 is 11 amino acids long. In DNA form, the CDR3 reads TGTGCCAGCACGAGAACAGATACGCAGTATTTT. Its translation is CASTRTDTQYF.

The chain links TRBV27 to TRBJ2-1; TRBD1 matches at 7 bases. V shed 5 bases, J shed 0 bases, and the junction held 1 base outside the gene matches. Germline CDR1 and CDR2: MNHEY and SMNVEV (reference sequence). The CDR3 is 14 residues long. In DNA form, the CDR3 reads TGTGCCAGCAGTGCAGGGGGCTCCTACAATGAGCAGTTCTTC. It translates to CASSAGGSYNEQFF.

The chain uses TRBV12-3 or TRBV12-4 and TRBJ2-2; no clear D gene. V was cut by 3 bases and J by 4 bases, with 6 bases left in between. The CDR3 sequence is 13 residues long. The CDR3 DNA reads as TGTGCCAGCAGTTTGGCGGCCACCGGGGAGCTGTTTTTT. This codes for CASSLAATGELFF.

The rearrangement uses TRBV11-3 and TRBJ2-2; D may be TRBD1 (5 bases). The ends were cut back, 3 bases at V and 4 bases at J, with 12 bases in the middle. The CDR3 totals 15 residues. Germline V CDR1 and CDR2: SGHNT, YENEEA. CDR3 sequence reads: CASSLGLTGTGELFF. The CDR3 DNA sequence: TGTGCCAGCAGCTTGGGGCTAACAGGCACCGGGGAGCTGTTTTTT.

The gene calls are TRBV4-1 and TRBJ1-1; no definite D call. In germline, CDR1 is MGHRA, CDR2 YSYEKL. The CDR3 loop spans 14 amino acids. Trimming shortened V by 4 bases and J by 6 bases, and 15 bases separated the two germline ends. The DNA for the CDR3 is TGCGCCAGCAGCCCCGACACAGAGGAGGCTGAAGCTTTCTTT. It yields the protein CASSPDTEEAEAFF.

The rearrangement joins TRBV27 to TRBJ2-1; D is unresolved. Deletions cut 2 bases from V and 1 base from J, with 9 bases between. The CDR3 sequence is 15 residues long. The germline gives CDR1 MNHEY, CDR2 SMNVEV (reference sequence). The CDR3 is CASSLPVRSYNEQFF. In DNA form, the CDR3 reads TGTGCCAGCAGTTTACCAGTACGGTCCTACAATGAGCAGTTCTTC.

V is TRBV12-3 or TRBV12-4 and J is TRBJ2-5; D gene uncertain. This CDR3 is 11 amino acids long. V was cut by 5 bases and J by 3 bases, with 4 bases left in between. The CDR3 nucleotides read TGTGCCAGCAGTCCAGAAGAGACCCAGTACTTC. Encoded protein: CASSPEETQYF.

In the case of this clone: Sequence at one end of the junction differs from germline and may be a read error. This sequence joins TRBV4-1 and TRBJ1-5; D uncertain. Germline CDR1 MGHRA, CDR2 YSYEKL. This CDR3 has 14 amino acids. The CDR3 sequence: CASSQATKDQLQHF. CDR3 nucleotides: TGCGCCAGCAGCCAAGCCACAAAAGATCAGCTCCAGCATTTT.

This clone was seen only once. The chain joins TRBV7-3 to TRBJ2-7, with 9 positions matching TRBD1. The germline CDR1 and CDR2 sequences are SGHTA and FQGTGA. The CDR3 covers 16 residues. V lost 5 bases, J lost 5 bases, and 13 bases stayed unmatched. CDR3 in amino acids: CASSPQGGTGSHEQYF. In DNA form, the CDR3 reads TGTGCCAGCAGCCCACAGGGAGGGACAGGGAGCCACGAGCAGTACTTC.

This rearrangement joins TRBV5-1 to TRBJ1-6, with D tentatively TRBD1 (5 bases). The V end was cut by 0 bases, the J end by 10 bases, with 14 bases between. The germline V gene encodes CDR1 SGHRS and CDR2 YFSETQ. The CDR3 consists of 15 residues. The CDR3 DNA reads TGCGCCAGCAGCTTGGGGGACCTTCAGGGATCACCCCTCCACTTT. Protein product: CASSLGDLQGSPLHF.

This chain links TRBV5-1 with TRBJ1-2; D perhaps matches TRBD1 (5 bases). Germline V gene data show CDR1 as SGHRS and CDR2 as YFSETQ. CDR3 size: 14 residues. Trimming stripped 0 bases from V and 8 bases from J, with 14 bases between. CDR3 DNA: TGCGCCAGCAGCTTGGATGCCAGGGATCAAGGCTACACCTTC. Translating it yields CASSLDARDQGYTF.

J is TRBJ1-2 and V is TRBV30, with D unclear. The germline gives CDR1 GTSNPN, CDR2 SVGIG (reference sequence). The V end was cut by 2 bases, the J end by 5 bases, with 15 bases between. This CDR3 has 14 amino acids. The CDR3 nucleotides are TGTGCCTGGAGTTCGAGAGACCTTAGGTATGGCTACACCTTC. It is translated as CAWSSRDLRYGYTF.

The V gene is TRBV4-2, the J gene TRBJ2-5; tentative D call: TRBD1 (5 bases). CDR1 and CDR2 (germline): LGHNA, YNFKEQ. Trimming removed 3 bases at V and 10 bases at J, with 15 bases between. The CDR3 spans 13 residues. The CDR3, as DNA: TGTGCCAGCAGCCACGTGGGGCCCAGCGACCAGTACTTC. Translated: CASSHVGPSDQYF.

V and J are TRBV6-2 or TRBV6-3 and TRBJ2-1, with D possibly being TRBD2 (5 bases). The CDR3 is 16 residues long. Germline V gene data show CDR1 as MNHEY and CDR2 as SVGEGT. V lost 6 bases, J lost 0 bases, and 15 bases lay in between. CDR3 region: CASSFERGISYNEQFF. The CDR3 DNA is TGTGCCAGCAGCTTCGAACGGGGAATCTCCTACAATGAGCAGTTCTTC.